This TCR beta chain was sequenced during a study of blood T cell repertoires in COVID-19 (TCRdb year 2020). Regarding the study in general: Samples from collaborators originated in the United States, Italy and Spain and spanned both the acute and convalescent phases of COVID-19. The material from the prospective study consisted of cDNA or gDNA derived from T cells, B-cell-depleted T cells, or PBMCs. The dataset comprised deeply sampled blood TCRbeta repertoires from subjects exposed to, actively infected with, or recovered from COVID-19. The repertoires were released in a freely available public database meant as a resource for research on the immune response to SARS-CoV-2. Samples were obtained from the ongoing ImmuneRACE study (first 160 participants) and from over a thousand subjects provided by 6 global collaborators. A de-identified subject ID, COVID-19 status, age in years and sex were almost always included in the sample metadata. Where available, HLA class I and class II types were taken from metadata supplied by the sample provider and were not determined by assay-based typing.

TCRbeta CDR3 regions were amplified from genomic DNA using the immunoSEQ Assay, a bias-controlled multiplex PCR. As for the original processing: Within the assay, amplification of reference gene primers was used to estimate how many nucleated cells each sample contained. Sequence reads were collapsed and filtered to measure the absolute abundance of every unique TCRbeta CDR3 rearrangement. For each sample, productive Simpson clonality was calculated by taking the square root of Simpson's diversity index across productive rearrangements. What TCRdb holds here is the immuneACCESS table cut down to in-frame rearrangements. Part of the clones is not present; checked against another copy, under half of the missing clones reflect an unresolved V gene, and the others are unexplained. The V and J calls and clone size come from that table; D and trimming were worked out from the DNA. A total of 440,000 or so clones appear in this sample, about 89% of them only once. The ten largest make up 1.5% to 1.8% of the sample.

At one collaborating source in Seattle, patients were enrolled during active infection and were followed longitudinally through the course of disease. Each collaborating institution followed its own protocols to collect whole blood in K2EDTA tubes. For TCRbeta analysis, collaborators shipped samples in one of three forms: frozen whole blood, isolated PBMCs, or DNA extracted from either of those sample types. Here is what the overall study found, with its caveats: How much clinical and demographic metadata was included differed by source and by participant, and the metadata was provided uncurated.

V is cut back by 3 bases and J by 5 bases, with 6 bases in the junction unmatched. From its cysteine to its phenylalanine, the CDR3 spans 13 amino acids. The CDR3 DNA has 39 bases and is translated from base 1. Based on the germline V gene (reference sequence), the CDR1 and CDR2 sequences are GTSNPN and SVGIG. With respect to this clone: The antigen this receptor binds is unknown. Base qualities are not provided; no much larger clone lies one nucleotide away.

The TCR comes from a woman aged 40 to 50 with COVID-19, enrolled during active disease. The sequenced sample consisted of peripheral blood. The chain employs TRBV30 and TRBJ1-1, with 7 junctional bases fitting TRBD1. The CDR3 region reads CAWRWQGVTEAFF. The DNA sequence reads TGTGCCTGGAGATGGCAGGGGGTGACTGAAGCTTTCTTT.